This T cell receptor beta chain was recovered during a study of T cells in tumors after PD-1 blockade. Study in general: During anti-PD-1 treatment, some patients continued daily vismodegib 150 mg.

In the case of this clone: What it binds is not known.

Input was about 550 ng to 6,004 ng of genomic DNA from tumor or blood. Profiling relied on immunoSEQ multiplex PCR, and the TCRdb table lists in-frame clones only, not all of them. The sample gives some 47,000 clones, about four fifths of which show up once; roughly 17% is in the top ten. Broader study findings: Blood contained 35% to 50% of the tumor's TCR clonotypes.

The CDR3 consists of 12 residues. Germline V gene data show CDR1 as MDHEN and CDR2 as SYDVKM. Trimming left V 4 bases short and J 10 bases short, with 11 bases between. The receptor was isolated from a human donor with basal cell carcinoma. The J gene is TRBJ2-1, the V gene TRBV28; D remains ambiguous. The specimen comprised PBMCs, sampled before anti-PD-1 treatment. The CDR3 reads CASSSVTWEQFF. CDR3 DNA sequence: TGTGCCAGCAGTTCGGTAACGTGGGAGCAGTTCTTC.